Each of the 24 T cell receptor beta chains below was sequenced from the same sample in a study of cytomegalovirus exposure and HLA in healthy donors. Researchers ran the PCR with 60 Vbeta and 13 Jbeta primers. Method: immunoSEQ multiplex PCR; TCRdb's copy keeps in-frame clones and lacks some. The table lists around 130,000 clones, roughly 80% of them singletons. Sequencing was carried out using PBMCs. The source of these receptors is a woman in her sixties or seventies in good health and CMV-seronegative.

This sequence joins TRBV19 and TRBJ1-4, with D uncertain. The CDR3 sequence is 13 residues long. Germline V lookup: CDR1 LNHDA, CDR2 SQIVND (reference sequence). V was trimmed by 3 bases and J by 8 bases, leaving 10 bases between them. Here the CDR3 DNA reads TGTGCCAGTAGTATGCGACACTTCGAAAAACTGTTTTTT. It codes for CASSMRHFEKLFF.

The J gene is TRBJ2-2, the V gene TRBV9; D is undetermined. Germline CDR1 reads SGDLS; CDR2 reads YYNGEE. Trimming pared 4 bases from V and 5 bases from J, leaving 18 bases between. The CDR3 covers 16 residues. CDR3: CASSPRPLALTGELFF. The DNA for the CDR3 is TGTGCCAGCAGCCCACGACCCTTAGCACTAACCGGGGAGCTGTTTTTT. Full variable domain (missing parts from reference TRBV9 and TRBJ2-2): DSGVTQTPKHLITATGQRVTLRCSPRSGDLSVYWYQQSLDQGLQFLIQYYNGEERAKGNILERFSAQQFPDLHSELNLSSLELGDSALYFCASSPRPLALTGELFFGEGSRLTVL.

A few counts support this clone. At the DNA level, this CDR3 is encoded by other sequences in the same sample as well. This chain uses TRBV30 with TRBJ2-3, with TRBD2 matching 9 bases. The germline CDR1 and CDR2 sequences are GTSNPN and SVGIG (reference sequence). This CDR3 has 14 amino acids. The trim removed 7 bases at V and 3 bases at J, leaving 8 bases unmatched. In DNA, the CDR3 is TGTGCCTCCCGGGGACTAGCAGCAACAGATACGCAGTATTTT. As protein: CASRGLAATDTQYF.

The V and J genes are TRBV6-6 and TRBJ2-3, with 11 bases fitting TRBD2. CDR1 and CDR2 (germline): MNHNY, SVGAGI (reference sequence). This CDR3 is 16 amino acids long. Trimming removed 6 bases from V and 0 bases from J; junction bases left unmatched: 5. The CDR3 DNA sequence: TGTGCCAGCAGACTCACTAGCGGGGGAAGCACAGATACGCAGTATTTT. Protein: CASRLTSGGSTDTQYF.

The chain joins TRBV7-2 to TRBJ2-7; TRBD2 aligns across 7 bases. V shed 0 bases, J shed 4 bases, and the junction held 15 bases outside the gene matches. There are 18 residues in the CDR3. Germline V gives CDR1 SGHTA, CDR2 FQGNSA. This CDR3 is CASSLAGAWSGGSYEQYF. For the CDR3, the DNA is TGTGCCAGCAGCTTAGCGGGCGCGTGGTCGGGAGGTAGTTACGAGCAGTACTTC.

The chain uses TRBV5-1 and TRBJ2-2; TRBD1 agrees at 7 bases. V shed 5 bases, J shed 11 bases, and the junction held 12 bases outside the gene matches. This CDR3 spans 14 amino acids. Germline-derived CDR1 and CDR2 are SGHRS and YFSETQ. DNA of the CDR3: TGCGCCAGCAGGTTTCGGACAGGCCTGAGAGAGCTGTTTTTT. The encoded protein is CASRFRTGLRELFF.

This sequence joins TRBV7-9 and TRBJ2-5; D is undetermined. The CDR3 length is 13 residues. Trimming stripped 1 base from V and 7 bases from J, with 10 bases between. Germline CDR1 is SEHNR and CDR2 is FQNEAQ (reference sequence). The CDR3 sequence: CASSLGNPGTQYF. The CDR3 nucleotides read TGTGCCAGCAGCTTAGGTAATCCAGGGACCCAGTACTTC.

The chain carries TRBV2 and TRBJ2-5; the D gene is possibly TRBD2 (6 bases). The V end was cut by 4 bases, the J end by 2 bases, with 14 bases between. The CDR3 has 15 amino acids. CDR1 and CDR2 (germline): SNHLY, FYNNEI. The CDR3, as DNA: TGTGCCAGCAGTGTGTTCCCAGGGAGGCAAGAGACCCAGTACTTC. Translated, it gives CASSVFPGRQETQYF.

V is TRBV28 and J is TRBJ1-6, with D tentatively TRBD1 (5 bases). This CDR3 contains 15 residues. The germline V and J ends were trimmed by 5 bases and 9 bases, with 17 bases remaining between them. CDR1 is MDHEN and CDR2 is SYDVKM in the germline V gene. The CDR3 nucleotides read TGTGCCAGCAGTGAAGTCCGGGACGGGAGTTCACCCCTCCACTTT. Translating it yields CASSEVRDGSSPLHF.

The chain carries TRBV7-8 and TRBJ2-1; 15 bases are shared with TRBD2. The J segment lost 8 bases and the V segment lost 8 bases, leaving 1 base of the junction unmatched. The germline V gene encodes CDR1 SGHVS and CDR2 FQNEAQ. The CDR3 is 13 amino acids. Here the CDR3 reads CASGLAGGDEQFF. Written as DNA, the CDR3 is TGTGCCAGCGGACTAGCGGGAGGGGATGAGCAGTTCTTC.

This chain joins TRBV6-1 and TRBJ2-4; TRBD1 agrees at 9 bases. V shed 1 base and J 0 bases; nucleotides not matched to a gene: 7. Germline assignment: CDR1 MNHNS and CDR2 SASEGT. There are 18 residues in the CDR3. The CDR3 loop reads CASSEEGQGIGAKNIQYF. In DNA form, the CDR3 reads TGTGCCAGCAGTGAAGAGGGACAGGGCATTGGAGCCAAAAACATTCAGTACTTC.

This chain connects TRBV19 to TRBJ1-4, with D tentatively TRBD1 (5 bases). V was cut by 8 bases and J by 1 base, with 17 bases left in between. The germline V gene encodes CDR1 LNHDA and CDR2 SQIVND (reference sequence). The CDR3 has 16 residues. In nucleotides, the CDR3 is TGTGCCAGTTCCTCTTACTCAGGGTTAACTAATGAAAAACTGTTTTTT. Its protein product is CASSSYSGLTNEKLFF.

The genes are TRBV7-2 and TRBJ2-5, with TRBD2 matching 15 bases. The germline V gene encodes CDR1 SGHTA and CDR2 FQGNSA. This CDR3 has 16 residues. V lost 6 bases and J lost 5; bases outside the gene matches: 7. This chain's CDR3 is CASSPGLAGGHETQYF. The CDR3 DNA sequence: TGTGCCAGCAGTCCGGGACTAGCGGGAGGCCACGAGACCCAGTACTTC.

The V call is TRBV6-1, the J call TRBJ2-1; 8 nucleotides line up with TRBD2. The V gene's germline CDR1 is MNHNS and CDR2 SASEGT. This CDR3 comprises 15 residues. V shed 2 bases, J shed 10 bases, and the junction held 10 bases outside the gene matches. The CDR3 loop is CASSEREREWEEQFF. In nucleotides, the CDR3 is TGTGCCAGCAGTGAAAGGGAGCGGGAGTGGGAAGAGCAGTTCTTC.

The J gene is TRBJ2-7, the V gene TRBV7-8; D gene uncertain. Trimming cost V 4 bases and J 2 bases, with 9 bases left between them. The CDR3 runs to 13 residues. Germline V lookup: CDR1 SGHVS, CDR2 FQNEAQ. CDR3 coding DNA: TGTGCCAGCAGCTCAACAGACACCTACGAGCAGTACTTC. This codes for CASSSTDTYEQYF.

J is TRBJ2-2 and V is TRBV6-1; 11 nucleotides line up with TRBD2. The germline V gene encodes CDR1 MNHNS and CDR2 SASEGT. The CDR3 has 16 amino acids. The V gene end was trimmed by 4 bases and the J gene end by 4 bases; junction bases not matched to a gene: 5. In DNA, the CDR3 is TGTGCCAGCAGTGTTACTAGCGGGGGCGGCACCGGGGAGCTGTTTTTT. This gives the protein CASSVTSGGGTGELFF.

The chain has TRBV19 and TRBJ1-2, with D maybe TRBD1 (5 bases). CDR1 LNHDA and CDR2 SQIVND come from the germline V gene (reference sequence). Trimming pared 4 bases from V and 4 bases from J, leaving 10 bases between. CDR3 size: 13 residues. CDR3 nucleotide sequence: TGTGCCAGTAGTAACTTCGGGGGCTATGGCTACACCTTC. Translated, it gives CASSNFGGYGYTF.

In this sample, this clone turned up once. The CDR3 reads CASSPGDRGATNEKLFF. DNA for the CDR3: TGTGCCAGCAGCCCCGGGGACAGGGGTGCAACTAATGAAAAACTGTTTTTT. This chain links TRBV9 with TRBJ1-4; TRBD1 matches 10 bases. The V and J ends lost 4 bases and 0 bases, in that order; junction bases with no gene match: 6. The CDR3 spans 17 residues. Germline loops: CDR1 SGDLS, CDR2 YYNGEE. The full variable domain, in which reference TRBV9 and TRBJ1-4 provide the parts outside the CDR3, is DSGVTQTPKHLITATGQRVTLRCSPRSGDLSVYWYQQSLDQGLQFLIQYYNGEERAKGNILERFSAQQFPDLHSELNLSSLELGDSALYFCASSPGDRGATNEKLFFGSGTQLSVL.

CDR3 protein: CASSSRAIGNQPQHF. CDR3 coding DNA: TGTGCCAGCAGTTCCCGCGCCATAGGCAATCAGCCCCAGCATTTT. This chain joins TRBV27 and TRBJ1-5; unclear D gene. V lost 4 bases and J 2 bases, leaving 12 bases between the germline ends. Germline V gene data show CDR1 as MNHEY and CDR2 as SMNVEV (reference sequence). The CDR3 totals 15 residues.

This chain connects TRBV2 to TRBJ1-2; D may be TRBD1 (5 bases). CDR3 length: 14 amino acids. The germline CDR1 and CDR2 sequences are SNHLY and FYNNEI. V gave up 4 bases and J gave up 4 bases, with 13 bases separating them. CDR3 loop: CASSGRGRSYGYTF. CDR3 nucleotides: TGTGCCAGCAGTGGGAGGGGCAGGAGCTATGGCTACACCTTC.

The chain recombines TRBV18 with TRBJ2-5; a possible D gene is TRBD2 (5 bases). Deletions cut 4 bases from V and 5 bases from J, with 5 bases between. CDR3 size: 11 residues. The germline V gene has CDR1 KGHSH and CDR2 LQKENI. CDR3 in amino acids: CASSRGETQYF. CDR3 DNA sequence: TGTGCCAGCTCACGAGGGGAGACCCAGTACTTC.

This clone turned up a few times. The J gene is TRBJ2-7, the V gene TRBV27; 13 bases match TRBD2. V shed 6 bases and J 6 bases; nucleotides not matched to a gene: 14. CDR3 length: 17 amino acids. The germline gives CDR1 MNHEY, CDR2 SMNVEV (reference sequence). The CDR3 coding sequence is TGTGCCAGCAGCATGCTGACGGGGACTAGCGGGGTGGGCGAGCAGTACTTC. This codes for CASSMLTGTSGVGEQYF.

The chain couples TRBV18 to TRBJ2-5; 11 bases match TRBD1. Germline V gives CDR1 KGHSH, CDR2 LQKENI. The V gene end was trimmed by 6 bases and the J gene end by 2 bases; junction bases not matched to a gene: 8. CDR3 length: 16 residues. This chain's CDR3 is CASSHSGTGGQETQYF. In DNA form, the CDR3 reads TGTGCCAGCTCGCATTCCGGGACAGGGGGTCAAGAGACCCAGTACTTC.

This chain links TRBV5-1 with TRBJ2-1; possible D gene TRBD2, 5 bases. There are 19 residues in the CDR3. Germline V gives CDR1 SGHRS, CDR2 YFSETQ. V was pared by 3 bases and J by 1 base, with 23 bases between. For the CDR3, the DNA is TGCGCCAGCAGCTCGACGGGCCCGCCAGTGAGGGCTTCCTACAATGAGCAGTTCTTC. Protein: CASSSTGPPVRASYNEQFF.